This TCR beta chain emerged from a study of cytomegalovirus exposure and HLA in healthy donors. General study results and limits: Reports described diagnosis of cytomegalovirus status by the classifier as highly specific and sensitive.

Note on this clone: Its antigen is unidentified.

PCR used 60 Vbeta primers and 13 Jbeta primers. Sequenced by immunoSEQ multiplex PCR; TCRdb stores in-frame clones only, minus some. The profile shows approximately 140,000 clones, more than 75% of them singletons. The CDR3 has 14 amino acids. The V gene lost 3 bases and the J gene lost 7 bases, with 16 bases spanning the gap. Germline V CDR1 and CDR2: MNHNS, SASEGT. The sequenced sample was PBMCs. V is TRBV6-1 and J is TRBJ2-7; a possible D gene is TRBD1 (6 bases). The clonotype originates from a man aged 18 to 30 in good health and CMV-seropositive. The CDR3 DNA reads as TGTGCCAGCAGTGACTCGGACAGTTTAGGGGAGCAGTACTTC. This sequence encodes CASSDSDSLGEQYF.